These 14 T cell receptor beta chains were sequenced from one sample in a study of CD4 T cells in relation to SARS-CoV-2 and coronaviruses. TCRdb's copy holds only in-frame clones and misses some; the assay was immunoSEQ multiplex PCR. This repertoire shows under 25,000 clones, 70% to 80% found once; its top ten account for 15% to 18%. Their cognate antigens are unknown. Before the COVID-19 pandemic, during about 2011-2019, CD4+ T cells were taken from unexposed donors. Isolation of CD4+ T cells took place after nine to ten days in culture. The sample consisted of CD4+ T cells from PBMCs, cultured in vitro. Receptors were obtained from a human donor in good health.

The chain joins TRBV5-4 to TRBJ1-1; a possible D gene is TRBD1 (5 bases). Germline V gives CDR1 SGHNT, CDR2 YYREEE (reference sequence). Trimming stripped 5 bases from V and 4 bases from J, with 21 bases between. CDR3 length equals 16 residues. The CDR3 loop reads CASRTEDVGLGTEAFF. The CDR3 DNA is TGTGCCAGCAGAACGGAGGACGTGGGGCTTGGCACTGAAGCTTTCTTT. The entire variable domain, with the rest obtained from reference TRBV5-4 and TRBJ1-1, is as follows: ETGVTQSPTHLIKTRGQQVTLRCSSQSGHNTVSWYQQALGQGPQFIFQYYREEENGRGNFPPRFSGLQFPNYSSELNVNALELDDSALYLCASRTEDVGLGTEAFFGQGTRLTVV.

The chain carries TRBV5-1 and TRBJ2-7, with 9 bases fitting TRBD2. The CDR3 has 17 residues. CDR1 is SGHRS and CDR2 is YFSETQ in the germline V gene. V lost 4 bases and J lost 0; bases outside the gene matches: 11. The CDR3 loop is CASSLTIAGASSYEQYF. The CDR3 coding sequence is TGCGCCAGCAGCCTTACCATAGCGGGAGCGAGCTCCTACGAGCAGTACTTC.

The rearrangement uses TRBV5-1 and TRBJ2-7, with D perhaps matching TRBD2 (5 bases). The CDR3 has 14 amino acids. The V end lost 4 bases, the J end lost 0 bases, and 11 bases lay between the germline ends. Germline assignment: CDR1 SGHRS and CDR2 YFSETQ. CDR3 nucleotides: TGCGCCAGCAGCGTGGGAGCTAGCTCCTACGAGCAGTACTTC. Residues: CASSVGASSYEQYF.

The count of this clone is one. This sequence joins TRBV10-3 and TRBJ2-3; D is ambiguous. The germline CDR1 and CDR2 sequences are ENHRY and SYGVKD. The CDR3 has 14 residues. Trimming shortened V by 8 bases and J by 0 bases, and 12 bases separated the two germline ends. The CDR3 protein is CAIGKASSTDTQYF. CDR3 DNA: TGTGCCATCGGCAAAGCCTCTAGCACAGATACGCAGTATTTT.

The gene calls are TRBV2 and TRBJ1-4, with D perhaps matching TRBD1 (6 bases). Germline CDR1 SNHLY, CDR2 FYNNEI. CDR3 length: 14 residues. V dropped 5 bases and J dropped 8 bases, with 15 bases sitting between them. CDR3: CASSIQGRLEKLFF. The CDR3 DNA reads as TGTGCCAGCAGTATACAGGGCCGCCTGGAAAAACTGTTTTTT.

The chain recombines TRBV29-1 with TRBJ2-5; D is unclear. The CDR3 extends over 14 amino acids. V was clipped by 3 bases and J by 1 base, with 12 bases between them. The germline gives CDR1 SQVTM, CDR2 ANQGSEA. The CDR3 bases are TGCAGCGTTGATCGCGGCCGGAGCCAAGAGACCCAGTACTTC. Translating it yields CSVDRGRSQETQYF.

The genes are TRBV18 and TRBJ1-1; D uncertain. Per the germline V gene, CDR1 is KGHSH and CDR2 is LQKENI. V lost 3 bases, J lost 6 bases, and 17 bases lay in between. The CDR3 has 15 residues. Here the CDR3 DNA reads TGTGCCAGCTCACCCTCGGCGGCGGGGAAGTCTGAAGCTTTCTTT. Its protein is CASSPSAAGKSEAFF.

The genes are TRBV28 and TRBJ1-4; possibly TRBD1 for D (5 bases). Germline-derived CDR1 and CDR2 are MDHEN and SYDVKM. The ends were cut back, 10 bases at V and 5 bases at J, with 8 bases in the middle. CDR3 size: 11 residues. The CDR3 DNA is TGTGCCACGGGGCTGAATGAAAAACTGTTTTTT. This codes for CATGLNEKLFF.

The chain links TRBV7-9 to TRBJ2-2; TRBD2 matches at 8 bases. J lost 1 base, V lost 5 bases, and 6 bases had no gene match. Germline V gene lookup returns CDR1 SEHNR and CDR2 FQNEAQ (reference sequence). The CDR3 loop spans 16 amino acids. The chain's CDR3 is CASSIQGLGNTGELFF. The CDR3 nucleotides read TGTGCCAGCAGCATCCAGGGACTAGGGAACACCGGGGAGCTGTTTTTT.

V usage is TRBV14 and J usage is TRBJ1-1, with D unresolved. The germline V and J ends were trimmed by 1 base and 1 base, with 4 bases remaining between them. CDR1 is SGHDN and CDR2 is FVKESK in the germline V gene. This CDR3 region has 13 residues. CDR3 residues: CASSQGGNTEAFF. As DNA, the CDR3 is TGTGCCAGCAGCCAAGGGGGGAACACTGAAGCTTTCTTT.

The chain is built from TRBV6-2 or TRBV6-3 and TRBJ1-5; 8 positions match TRBD1. CDR1 is MNHEY, CDR2 SVGEGT, per germline. This CDR3 is 17 amino acids long. V dropped 6 bases and J dropped 5; count of bases not matched to a gene: 15. The CDR3 is CASSKHQGAMWDQPQHF. The CDR3 coding sequence is TGTGCCAGCAGCAAACACCAGGGGGCTATGTGGGATCAGCCCCAGCATTTT.

The genes are TRBV2 and TRBJ1-2; no reliable D call. The CDR3 contains 12 residues. Between the trimmed V and J ends, which lost 9 bases and 7 bases, there was a span of 15 bases. Germline CDR1 and CDR2: SNHLY and FYNNEI. The CDR3 region has the DNA TGTGCCAGTAGGACTGAAATGAGTGGCTACACCTTC. Protein product: CASRTEMSGYTF.

This chain connects TRBV4-2 to TRBJ2-7; D uncertain. The CDR3 has 13 residues. Germline CDR1 is LGHNA and CDR2 is YNFKEQ. Trimming took 0 bases from V and 5 from J, leaving 8 bases between them. CDR3 in DNA: TGTGCCAGCAGCCAAGATTTAGTGGACGAGCAGTACTTC. As protein: CASSQDLVDEQYF.

This clone has just a few counts. The chain couples TRBV2 to TRBJ1-5; 12 nucleotides agree with TRBD1. The CDR3 has 17 residues. V was pared by 6 bases and J by 3 bases, with 9 bases of the junction left unmatched. Looked up from germline, CDR1 is SNHLY and CDR2 is FYNNEI. CDR3 DNA sequence: TGTGCCAGCAGCGCCGGGACAGGGGGCTTCAACAATCAGCCCCAGCATTTT. It translates to CASSAGTGGFNNQPQHF.